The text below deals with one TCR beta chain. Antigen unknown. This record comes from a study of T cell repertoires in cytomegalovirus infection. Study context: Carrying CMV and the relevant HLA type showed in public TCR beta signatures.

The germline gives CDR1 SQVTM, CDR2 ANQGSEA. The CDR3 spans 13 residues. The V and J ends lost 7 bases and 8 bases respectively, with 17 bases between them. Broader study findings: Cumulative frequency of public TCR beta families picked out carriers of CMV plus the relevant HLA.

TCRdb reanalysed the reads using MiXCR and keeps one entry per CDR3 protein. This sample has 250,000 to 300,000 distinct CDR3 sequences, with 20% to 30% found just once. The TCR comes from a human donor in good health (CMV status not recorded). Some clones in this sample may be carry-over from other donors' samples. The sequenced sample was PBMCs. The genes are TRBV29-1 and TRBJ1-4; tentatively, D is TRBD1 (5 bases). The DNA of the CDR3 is TGCAGCGCCTCCCTTGGGGCGGGAGAAAAACTGTTTTTT. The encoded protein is CSASLGAGEKLFF.